The rows below give T cell receptor beta chains drawn from one sample of a study of cytomegalovirus exposure and HLA in healthy donors. This table comes from immunoSEQ multiplex PCR, and its TCRdb copy is limited to in-frame clones, with some not included. This table holds under 200,000 clones, around 78% found once. The sample consisted of PBMCs. The receptors were sampled from a woman aged 45 to 65 in good health and CMV-seropositive. Both conserved end residues are part of each CDR3. Fields, in order: clone size, V gene, D gene, J gene, CDR3 protein, CDR3 DNA. D genes are given only for firm matches. For some rows the clone size is stated as once, few or many, or as a class when expanded; others skip it.

size: NA
V: TRBV19
D: TRBD2
J: TRBJ2-1
CDR3: CASSPLSGGSYNEQFF
DNA: TGTGCCAGTAGCCCCCTGAGCGGGGGCTCCTACAATGAGCAGTTCTTC

size: few
V: TRBV9
D: TRBD2
J: TRBJ2-3
CDR3: CASSVTSGSADTQYF
DNA: TGTGCCAGCAGCGTGACTAGCGGGAGTGCAGATACGCAGTATTTT

size: NA
V: TRBV5-1
D: NA
J: TRBJ2-1
CDR3: CASSLVSGGNEQFF
DNA: TGCGCCAGCAGCTTGGTGTCGGGTGGCAATGAGCAGTTCTTC

size: NA
V: TRBV11-2
D: NA
J: TRBJ2-6
CDR3: CASSPIRGSGANVLTF
DNA: TGTGCCAGCAGCCCCATCCGCGGTTCTGGGGCCAACGTCCTGACTTTC

size: NA
V: TRBV9
D: NA
J: TRBJ2-5
CDR3: CASSVGEETQYF
DNA: TGTGCCAGCAGCGTCGGGGAAGAGACCCAGTACTTC

size: NA
V: TRBV9
D: NA
J: TRBJ2-3
CDR3: CASSLGSTDTQYF
DNA: TGTGCCAGCAGCCTCGGGAGCACAGATACGCAGTATTTT

size: few
V: TRBV5-1
D: TRBD1
J: TRBJ1-1
CDR3: CASTLGWDRGEAFF
DNA: TGCGCCAGCACCTTGGGTTGGGACAGGGGTGAAGCTTTCTTT

size: NA
V: TRBV4-1
D: TRBD1
J: TRBJ1-4
CDR3: CASSAGQINEKLFF
DNA: TGCGCCAGCAGCGCGGGACAGATTAATGAAAAACTGTTTTTT

size: few
V: TRBV18
D: TRBD1
J: TRBJ1-2
CDR3: CASSEQGIDGYTF
DNA: TGTGCCAGCTCAGAACAGGGGATCGATGGCTACACCTTC

size: NA
V: TRBV5-1
D: NA
J: TRBJ2-3
CDR3: CASSLDRPGTDTQYF
DNA: TGCGCCAGCAGCTTGGACAGACCGGGGACAGATACGCAGTATTTT

size: NA
V: TRBV13
D: TRBD2
J: TRBJ2-5
CDR3: CASSLRTGSGKETQYF
DNA: TGTGCCAGCAGCTTAAGGACGGGTAGCGGGAAAGAGACCCAGTACTTC

size: few
V: TRBV11-2
D: TRBD1
J: TRBJ1-3
CDR3: CASRNTGGGSLGNTIYF
DNA: TGTGCCAGCAGAAATACAGGGGGTGGCTCTCTTGGAAACACCATATATTTT

size: NA
V: TRBV4-3
D: TRBD1
J: TRBJ1-2
CDR3: CASSQDAPGTGGGFYGYTF
DNA: TGCGCCAGCAGCCAAGACGCCCCCGGGACAGGGGGGGGTTTTTATGGCTACACCTTC

size: few
V: TRBV6-6
D: NA
J: TRBJ2-3
CDR3: CASSPSGRGTDTQYF
DNA: TGTGCCAGCAGTCCGTCTGGCAGGGGCACAGATACGCAGTATTTT

size: NA
V: TRBV6-1
D: TRBD1
J: TRBJ1-1
CDR3: CASDAEGRGITEAFF
DNA: TGTGCCAGCGATGCCGAGGGCAGGGGGATAACTGAAGCTTTCTTT

size: NA
V: TRBV5-1
D: TRBD1
J: TRBJ1-1
CDR3: CASSLRTGMNTEAFF
DNA: TGCGCCAGCAGCTTACGGACAGGAATGAACACTGAAGCTTTCTTT

size: NA
V: TRBV6-1
D: NA
J: TRBJ1-3
CDR3: CASSRGRSSGNTIYF
DNA: TGTGCCAGCAGTCGCGGGAGGAGCTCTGGAAACACCATATATTTT

size: NA
V: TRBV7-2
D: NA
J: TRBJ2-7
CDR3: CASSLLDFAREQYF
DNA: TGTGCCAGCAGCTTACTGGACTTCGCAAGGGAGCAGTACTTC

size: NA
V: TRBV11-2
D: NA
J: TRBJ1-2
CDR3: CASSLGAYGYTF
DNA: TGTGCCAGCAGCTTAGGGGCCTATGGCTACACCTTC

size: NA
V: TRBV19
D: TRBD2
J: TRBJ2-3
CDR3: CASSLLAADTQYF
DNA: TGTGCCAGTAGTTTACTAGCGGCAGATACGCAGTATTTT

size: NA
V: TRBV18
D: TRBD1
J: TRBJ1-1
CDR3: CASSPRQGEPFF
DNA: TGTGCCAGCTCACCCCGACAGGGCGAACCTTTCTTT

size: NA
V: TRBV7-9
D: NA
J: TRBJ2-2
CDR3: CASRPGTSTEELFF
DNA: TGTGCCAGCAGACCCGGGACATCGACTGAGGAGCTGTTTTTT

size: few
V: TRBV18
D: NA
J: TRBJ2-7
CDR3: CASSPPSVPYEQYF
DNA: TGTGCCAGCTCACCACCTTCGGTCCCCTACGAGCAGTACTTC

size: once
V: TRBV27
D: TRBD2
J: TRBJ2-3
CDR3: CASGRGRALDTQYF
DNA: TGTGCCAGCGGCCGGGGGAGGGCCTTGGATACGCAGTATTTT

size: NA
V: TRBV5-1
D: TRBD1
J: TRBJ2-3
CDR3: CASTGTGGTDTQYF
DNA: TGCGCCAGCACCGGGACAGGGGGCACAGATACGCAGTATTTT

size: NA
V: TRBV4-3
D: TRBD2
J: TRBJ2-4
CDR3: CASSQEFGGGNIQYF
DNA: TGCGCCAGCAGCCAAGAATTCGGGGGGGGTAACATTCAGTACTTC

size: NA
V: TRBV5-4
D: TRBD2
J: TRBJ2-3
CDR3: CASSRRGGNTDTQYF
DNA: TGTGCCAGCAGTCGTCGCGGGGGTAACACAGATACGCAGTATTTT

size: NA
V: TRBV30
D: NA
J: TRBJ1-4
CDR3: CAWSPREKLFF
DNA: TGTGCCTGGAGCCCTCGGGAAAAACTGTTTTTT

size: NA
V: TRBV28
D: NA
J: TRBJ2-2
CDR3: CASVPSQGNTGELFF
DNA: TGTGCCAGCGTACCCAGCCAGGGGAACACCGGGGAGCTGTTTTTT

size: NA
V: TRBV6-5
D: NA
J: TRBJ1-5
CDR3: CASSSEGQPQHF
DNA: TGTGCCAGCAGTTCCGAGGGTCAGCCCCAGCATTTT

size: NA
V: TRBV5-6
D: NA
J: TRBJ1-2
CDR3: CASSLSGRAYYGYTF
DNA: TGTGCCAGCAGCTTGAGTGGCAGGGCGTACTATGGCTACACCTTC

size: once
V: TRBV4-1
D: TRBD1
J: TRBJ2-2
CDR3: CASSQPGQHTGELFF
DNA: TGCGCCAGCAGCCAGCCGGGACAGCACACCGGGGAGCTGTTTTTT

size: few
V: TRBV7-8
D: NA
J: TRBJ2-7
CDR3: CASRLGAEQYF
DNA: TGTGCCAGCAGATTAGGCGCCGAGCAGTACTTC

size: NA
V: TRBV19
D: NA
J: TRBJ1-2
CDR3: CASSIGRQADNYGYTF
DNA: TGTGCCAGTAGTATAGGCCGACAGGCCGACAACTATGGCTACACCTTC

size: NA
V: TRBV6-5
D: NA
J: TRBJ1-1
CDR3: CASSYSRELGTEAFF
DNA: TGTGCCAGCAGTTACTCAAGGGAGCTGGGCACTGAAGCTTTCTTT

size: NA
V: TRBV7-2
D: NA
J: TRBJ1-2
CDR3: CASSFPVANYGYTF
DNA: TGTGCCAGCAGCTTCCCAGTCGCTAACTATGGCTACACCTTC

size: few
V: TRBV27
D: TRBD1
J: TRBJ1-2
CDR3: CASSLFRGSQLGYTF
DNA: TGTGCCAGCAGTTTATTCAGGGGGTCCCAACTGGGCTACACCTTC

size: NA
V: TRBV2
D: NA
J: TRBJ1-2
CDR3: CASSYSSPGYTF
DNA: TGTGCCAGCAGCTATAGTTCCCCCGGCTACACCTTC

size: NA
V: TRBV11-3
D: TRBD1
J: TRBJ2-1
CDR3: CASSLRQGYNEQFF
DNA: TGTGCCAGCAGCTTACGACAGGGTTACAATGAGCAGTTCTTC

size: NA
V: TRBV7-8
D: NA
J: TRBJ2-6
CDR3: CASSLPLSGANVLTF
DNA: TGTGCCAGCAGCCTCCCCCTTAGTGGGGCCAACGTCCTGACTTTC

size: NA
V: TRBV15
D: NA
J: TRBJ2-3
CDR3: CATTPGTFQGDTQYF
DNA: TGTGCCACCACCCCCGGGACTTTCCAAGGGGATACGCAGTATTTT

size: few
V: TRBV2
D: TRBD1
J: TRBJ1-2
CDR3: CASSLEGQGNGYTF
DNA: TGTGCCAGCAGTTTGGAAGGACAGGGGAATGGCTACACCTTC

size: NA
V: TRBV2
D: NA
J: TRBJ1-1
CDR3: CATAGGVNTEAFF
DNA: TGTGCCACCGCGGGGGGGGTGAACACTGAAGCTTTCTTT

size: NA
V: TRBV5-8
D: NA
J: TRBJ2-4
CDR3: CASSLRGVTKNIQYF
DNA: TGTGCCAGCAGCTTGCGGGGAGTGACCAAAAACATTCAGTACTTC

size: NA
V: TRBV7-3
D: TRBD1
J: TRBJ2-2
CDR3: CASSNHDWTGNTGELFF
DNA: TGTGCCAGCAGCAACCACGATTGGACAGGAAACACCGGGGAGCTGTTTTTT

size: few
V: TRBV15
D: NA
J: TRBJ2-2
CDR3: CATSRDRSGTSNTGELFF
DNA: TGTGCCACCAGCAGAGATAGGTCCGGGACTTCGAACACCGGGGAGCTGTTTTTT

size: NA
V: TRBV28
D: NA
J: TRBJ1-1
CDR3: CASSDSLGTEAFF
DNA: TGTGCCAGCTCCGACTCGTTGGGCACTGAAGCTTTCTTT

size: NA
V: TRBV19
D: NA
J: TRBJ2-7
CDR3: CASRGSRGYEQYF
DNA: TGTGCCAGTAGGGGGTCCCGGGGCTACGAGCAGTACTTC

size: NA
V: TRBV27
D: NA
J: TRBJ2-7
CDR3: CASSPRVGEQYF
DNA: TGTGCCAGCAGTCCCAGGGTTGGCGAGCAGTACTTC

size: NA
V: TRBV9
D: TRBD1
J: TRBJ2-5
CDR3: CASSVETGGGETQYF
DNA: TGTGCCAGCAGCGTAGAAACAGGGGGTGGAGAGACCCAGTACTTC

size: few
V: TRBV7-9
D: NA
J: TRBJ1-1
CDR3: CASSAGGLQAFF
DNA: TGTGCCAGCAGCGCCGGAGGACTCCAAGCTTTCTTT

size: NA
V: TRBV7-2
D: TRBD1
J: TRBJ1-4
CDR3: CASSLFSGTGEKLFF
DNA: TGTGCCAGCAGCCTTTTTTCCGGGACAGGCGAAAAACTGTTTTTT

size: NA
V: TRBV28
D: NA
J: TRBJ2-1
CDR3: CASSILLGEQFF
DNA: TGTGCCAGCAGCATATTACTAGGTGAGCAGTTCTTC

size: NA
V: TRBV21-1
D: NA
J: TRBJ1-2
CDR3: CASSKGTSGTGNGYTF
DNA: TGTGCCAGCAGCAAGGGAACCTCCGGGACAGGGAATGGCTACACCTTC